These T cell receptor beta chains were read from a single sample in a study of cytotoxic CD8 clonotypes in ibrutinib-treated CLL. Libraries were prepared by immunoSEQ multiplex PCR; TCRdb keeps only in-frame clonotypes and omits some of them. Here the sample spans some 140,000 clones, under 95% being singletons. The sequenced sample was PBMCs, obtained after 12 months of ibrutinib treatment. The source is a human donor with chronic lymphocytic leukemia. Each CDR3 is given with its conserved first and last residue. D genes are given only for firm matches. The size entry is marked missing in some rows and otherwise reads once, few, many or a size class.

j_call | clone_size | d_call | v_call | cdr3_aa | cdr3_nt
TRBJ2-1 | - | TRBD2 | TRBV28 | CASSFLWTSGGNEQFF | TGTGCCAGCAGTTTTTTATGGACTAGCGGGGGAAATGAGCAGTTCTTC
TRBJ2-7 | - | TRBD2 | TRBV28 | CASTGTGGTSGSWSYEQYF | TGTGCCAGTACCGGGACAGGGGGGACTAGCGGGAGTTGGTCCTACGAGCAGTACTTC
TRBJ2-6 | - | - | TRBV9 | CASSALGGGSGANVLTF | TGTGCCAGCAGCGCCCTGGGAGGGGGCTCTGGGGCCAACGTCCTGACTTTC
TRBJ2-7 | - | TRBD1 | TRBV5-1 | CASKTGTGDVYEQYF | TGCGCCAGCAAAACCGGGACAGGTGATGTCTACGAGCAGTACTTC
TRBJ1-2 | - | TRBD1 | TRBV19 | CASRKDRGNRADGYTF | TGTGCCAGTAGGAAGGACAGGGGAAACAGGGCGGATGGCTACACCTTC
TRBJ2-7 | - | - | TRBV6-5 | CASSYSTSGVAYEQYF | TGTGCCAGCAGTTACTCGACGTCGGGGGTAGCCTACGAGCAGTACTTC
TRBJ1-2 | - | TRBD1 | TRBV7-9 | CASSRESETGDRYTF | TGTGCCAGCAGTCGTGAGTCCGAGACAGGGGACCGCTACACCTTC
TRBJ1-5 | - | - | TRBV6-6 | CASSYRTASNQPQHF | TGTGCCAGCAGTTACCGGACAGCTAGCAATCAGCCCCAGCATTTT
TRBJ1-2 | - | - | TRBV28 | CASSAGRDYGYTF | TGTGCCAGCAGTGCGGGGAGGGACTATGGCTACACCTTC
TRBJ2-7 | - | - | TRBV10-3 | CAISGTAYEQYF | TGTGCCATCAGTGGGACAGCCTACGAGCAGTACTTC
TRBJ2-7 | - | - | TRBV5-5 | CASSLSTGYYEQYF | TGTGCCAGCAGCTTGTCGACAGGATACTACGAGCAGTACTTC
TRBJ2-7 | few | TRBD1 | TRBV19 | CASSPGTGGAYEQYF | TGTGCCAGTAGTCCTGGGACAGGGGGAGCCTACGAGCAGTACTTC
TRBJ2-5 | - | - | TRBV15 | CATSSPKTSSGAQETQYF | TGTGCCACCAGCAGTCCCAAAACTAGTAGCGGCGCTCAAGAGACCCAGTACTTC
TRBJ2-3 | - | - | TRBV5-1 | CASSLESDTDTQYF | TGCGCCAGCAGCTTGGAGTCAGACACAGATACGCAGTATTTT
TRBJ2-1 | - | - | TRBV11-2 | CASSLVSGAGEQFF | TGTGCCAGCAGCTTAGTCTCGGGCGCGGGTGAGCAGTTCTTC
TRBJ2-1 | - | TRBD2 | TRBV5-1 | CASSSWTSGNNEQFF | TGCGCCAGCAGCTCCTGGACTAGCGGGAACAATGAGCAGTTCTTC
TRBJ2-7 | - | - | TRBV7-6 | CASSLVGFSYEQYF | TGTGCCAGCAGCTTAGTTGGGTTTAGCTACGAGCAGTACTTC
TRBJ1-5 | - | TRBD1 | TRBV27 | CASSPMGQPNQPQHF | TGTGCCAGCAGTCCGATGGGACAGCCGAATCAGCCCCAGCATTTT
TRBJ1-4 | - | - | TRBV28 | CASKPREIATNEKLFF | TGTGCCAGCAAACCCAGGGAGATTGCAACTAATGAAAAACTGTTTTTT
TRBJ2-7 | - | TRBD2 | TRBV19 | CASSSPSGSDYEQYF | TGTGCCAGTAGTTCCCCTAGCGGGAGTGACTACGAGCAGTACTTC
TRBJ2-4 | - | TRBD1 | TRBV20-1 | CSENRGNIQYF | TGCAGTGAAAACAGGGGGAACATTCAGTACTTC
TRBJ2-7 | - | - | TRBV10-3 | CAISESRESYEQYF | TGTGCCATCAGTGAATCACGGGAATCCTACGAGCAGTACTTC
TRBJ2-7 | - | TRBD2 | TRBV9 | CASSVGTSGREQYF | TGTGCCAGCAGCGTAGGAACTAGCGGGCGAGAGCAGTACTTC
TRBJ1-4 | - | - | TRBV30 | CAWNTPEGFEKLFF | TGTGCCTGGAACACCCCAGAGGGTTTTGAAAAACTGTTTTTT
TRBJ1-1 | - | - | TRBV19 | CASTDVVGLGAEAFF | TGTGCCAGTACCGACGTGGTCGGGCTTGGGGCCGAAGCTTTCTTT
TRBJ2-5 | - | TRBD2 | TRBV5-1 | CASSLGTSGGQETQYF | TGCGCCAGCAGCTTGGGGACTAGCGGGGGGCAAGAGACCCAGTACTTC
TRBJ1-5 | - | - | TRBV15 | CATSRVGGASPQHF | TGTGCCACCAGCAGAGTTGGTGGGGCCTCCCCCCAGCATTTT
TRBJ1-1 | - | - | TRBV7-9 | CASSSQIEAFF | TGTGCCAGCAGCTCCCAGATTGAAGCTTTCTTT
TRBJ1-1 | - | - | TRBV14 | CASKLRAHTEAFF | TGTGCCAGCAAGCTCAGGGCTCACACTGAAGCTTTCTTT
TRBJ2-3 | - | TRBD2 | TRBV7-3 | CASSLQAGGFTDTQYF | TGTGCCAGCAGCTTACAGGCGGGAGGATTCACAGATACGCAGTATTTT
TRBJ2-1 | - | - | TRBV27 | CASSNRDSYNEQFF | TGTGCCAGCAGTAACCGGGACTCTTACAATGAGCAGTTCTTC
TRBJ2-4 | - | TRBD2 | TRBV6-5 | CASSSRGVSTKNIQYF | TGTGCCAGCAGTTCCCGGGGGGTCTCAACCAAAAACATTCAGTACTTC
TRBJ2-3 | - | - | TRBV7-2 | CASSLVVDYTDTQYF | TGTGCCAGCAGCTTAGTTGTTGACTACACAGATACGCAGTATTTT
TRBJ2-7 | - | - | TRBV15 | CATSREGVGDQSSYEQYF | TGTGCCACCAGCAGAGAAGGGGTGGGGGACCAGAGCTCCTACGAGCAGTACTTC
TRBJ2-7 | - | - | TRBV6-5 | CASSYSGRAVFREQYF | TGTGCCAGCAGTTACTCCGGCAGGGCCGTATTCCGCGAGCAGTACTTC
TRBJ2-5 | - | - | TRBV7-2 | CASSLQGGTAETQYF | TGTGCCAGCAGCTTGCAGGGGGGCACAGCAGAGACCCAGTACTTC
TRBJ2-4 | once | - | TRBV30 | CAWTQQGIQYF | TGTGCCTGGACCCAACAAGGTATTCAGTACTTC
TRBJ2-7 | - | TRBD1 | TRBV27 | CASRRQGAAYEQYF | TGTGCCAGCAGAAGACAGGGGGCAGCGTACGAGCAGTACTTC
TRBJ1-5 | - | - | TRBV27 | CASSLGGGQPQHF | TGTGCCAGCAGCTTAGGGGGTGGCCAGCCCCAGCATTTT
TRBJ2-7 | - | - | TRBV6-1 | CASSPRTDLYEQYF | TGTGCCAGCAGTCCCCGGACAGACCTTTACGAGCAGTACTTC
TRBJ2-5 | - | - | TRBV6-5 | CASGVETQYF | TGTGCCAGCGGTGTAGAGACCCAGTACTTC
TRBJ2-3 | - | - | TRBV5-4 | CASSFGGSRDHGSYF | TGTGCCAGCAGCTTCGGAGGTTCGCGGGACCACGGGTCCTATTTT
TRBJ1-1 | - | - | TRBV28 | CATGENTEAFF | TGTGCCACCGGGGAGAACACTGAAGCTTTCTTT
TRBJ2-7 | - | TRBD1 | TRBV9 | CASSVATGGDEQYF | TGTGCCAGCAGCGTAGCGACAGGGGGCGACGAGCAGTACTTC
TRBJ2-7 | - | - | TRBV7-2 | CASSSSDSYEQYF | TGTGCCAGCAGCTCATCGGATTCTTACGAGCAGTACTTC
TRBJ1-4 | - | - | TRBV9 | CASSVRGTNEKLFF | TGTGCCAGCAGCGTCCGGGGAACTAATGAAAAACTGTTTTTT
TRBJ2-3 | - | - | TRBV6-6 | CASTSYSTDTQYF | TGTGCCAGCACGTCCTACAGCACAGATACGCAGTATTTT
TRBJ1-1 | - | - | TRBV27 | CASSTGTLNTEAFF | TGTGCCAGCAGCACCGGGACATTGAACACTGAAGCTTTCTTT
TRBJ1-1 | - | - | TRBV4-1 | CASSPGTELGTEAFF | TGCGCCAGCAGCCCCGGGACGGAACTTGGCACTGAAGCTTTCTTT
TRBJ1-1 | - | - | TRBV5-6 | CASSLAKGFEAFF | TGTGCCAGCAGCTTGGCCAAAGGATTTGAAGCTTTCTTT
TRBJ1-1 | - | TRBD1 | TRBV6-5 | CASSRDRGPTEAFF | TGTGCCAGCAGTCGGGACAGGGGGCCAACTGAAGCTTTCTTT
TRBJ2-5 | - | - | TRBV29-1 | CSVDGAREREETQYF | TGCAGCGTTGATGGGGCGCGGGAACGCGAGGAGACCCAGTACTTC
TRBJ2-6 | - | - | TRBV15 | CATSTGGANVLTF | TGTGCCACCAGCACAGGTGGGGCCAACGTCCTGACTTTC